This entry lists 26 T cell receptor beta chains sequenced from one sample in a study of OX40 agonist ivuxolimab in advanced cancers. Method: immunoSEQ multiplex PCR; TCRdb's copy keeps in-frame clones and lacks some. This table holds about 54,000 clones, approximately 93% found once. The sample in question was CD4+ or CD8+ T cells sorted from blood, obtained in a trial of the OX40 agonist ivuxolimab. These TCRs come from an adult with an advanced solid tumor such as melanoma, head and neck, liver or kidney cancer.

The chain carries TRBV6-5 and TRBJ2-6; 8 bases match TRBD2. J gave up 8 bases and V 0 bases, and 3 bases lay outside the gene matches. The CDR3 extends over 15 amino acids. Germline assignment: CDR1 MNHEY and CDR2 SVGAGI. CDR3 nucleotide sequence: TGTGCCAGCAGTTACTCTCCGGGGGGGCCCAACGTCCTGACTTTC. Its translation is CASSYSPGGPNVLTF.

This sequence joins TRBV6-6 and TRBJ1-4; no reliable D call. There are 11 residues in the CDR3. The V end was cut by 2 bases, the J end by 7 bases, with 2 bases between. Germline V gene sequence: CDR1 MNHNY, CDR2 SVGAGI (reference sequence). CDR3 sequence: CASSYSEKLFF. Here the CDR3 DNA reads TGTGCCAGCAGTTACAGTGAAAAACTGTTTTTT.

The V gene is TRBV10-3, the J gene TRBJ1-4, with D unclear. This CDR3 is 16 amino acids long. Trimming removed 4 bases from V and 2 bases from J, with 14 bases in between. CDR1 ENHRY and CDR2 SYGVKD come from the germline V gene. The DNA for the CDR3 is TGTGCCATCAGTGCCGCGGCTCTAGTGACTAATGAAAAACTGTTTTTT. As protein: CAISAAALVTNEKLFF.

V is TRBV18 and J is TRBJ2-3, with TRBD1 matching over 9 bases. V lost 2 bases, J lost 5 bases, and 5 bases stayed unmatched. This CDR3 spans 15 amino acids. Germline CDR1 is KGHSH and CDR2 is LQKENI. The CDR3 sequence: CASSPNRGQGDTQYF. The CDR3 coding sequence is TGTGCCAGCTCACCAAACAGGGGGCAGGGAGATACGCAGTATTTT.

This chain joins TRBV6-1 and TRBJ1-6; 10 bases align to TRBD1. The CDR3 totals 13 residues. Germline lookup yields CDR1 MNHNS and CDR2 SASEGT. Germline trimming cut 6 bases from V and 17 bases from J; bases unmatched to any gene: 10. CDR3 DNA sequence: TGTGCCAGCAGGGGACAGGGGACCTCCTTCGTCCACTTT. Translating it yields CASRGQGTSFVHF.

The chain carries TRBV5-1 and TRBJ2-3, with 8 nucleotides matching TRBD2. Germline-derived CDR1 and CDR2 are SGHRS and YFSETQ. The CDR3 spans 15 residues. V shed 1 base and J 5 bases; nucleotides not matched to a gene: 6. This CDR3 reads CASSLFSGVVDTQYF. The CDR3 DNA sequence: TGCGCCAGCAGCTTGTTTAGCGGGGTCGTAGATACGCAGTATTTT.

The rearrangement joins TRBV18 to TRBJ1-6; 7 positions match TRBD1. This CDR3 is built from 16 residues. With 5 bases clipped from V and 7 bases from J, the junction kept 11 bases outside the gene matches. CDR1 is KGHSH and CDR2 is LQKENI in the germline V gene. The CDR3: CASSVTGLAINSPLHF. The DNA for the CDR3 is TGTGCCAGCTCAGTGACAGGGTTGGCGATCAATTCACCCCTCCACTTT.

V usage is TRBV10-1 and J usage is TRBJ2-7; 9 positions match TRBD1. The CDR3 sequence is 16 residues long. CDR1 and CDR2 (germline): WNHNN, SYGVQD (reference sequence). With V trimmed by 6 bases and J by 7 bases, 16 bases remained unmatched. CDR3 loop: CASSPLAQQGAEEQYF. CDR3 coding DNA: TGCGCCAGCAGCCCTCTCGCGCAACAGGGGGCGGAAGAGCAGTACTTC.

The CDR3 sequence is CASSRGHPRNQPQHF. The DNA for the CDR3 is TGTGCCAGCAGCCGGGGACACCCGAGGAACCAGCCCCAGCATTTT. V and J are TRBV7-8 and TRBJ1-5, with a weak D call TRBD1 (6 bases). V lost 5 bases to trimming and J lost 7 bases, with 18 bases between them. Per the germline V gene, CDR1 is SGHVS and CDR2 is FQNEAQ. The CDR3 contains 15 residues.

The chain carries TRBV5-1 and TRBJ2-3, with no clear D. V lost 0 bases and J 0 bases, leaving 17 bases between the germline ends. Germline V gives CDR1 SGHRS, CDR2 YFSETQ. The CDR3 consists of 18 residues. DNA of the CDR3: TGCGCCAGCAGCTTGGCCGGAACTCCGGCGACTAGCACAGATACGCAGTATTTT. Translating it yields CASSLAGTPATSTDTQYF.

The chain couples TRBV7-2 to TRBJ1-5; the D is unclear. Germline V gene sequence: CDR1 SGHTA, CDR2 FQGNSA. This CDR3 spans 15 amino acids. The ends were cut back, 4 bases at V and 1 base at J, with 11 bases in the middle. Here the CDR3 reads CASSSRSLSNQPQHF. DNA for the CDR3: TGTGCCAGCAGCTCTCGCTCATTGAGCAATCAGCCCCAGCATTTT. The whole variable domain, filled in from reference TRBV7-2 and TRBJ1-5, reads GAGVSQSPSNKVTEKGKDVELRCDPISGHTALYWYRQSLGQGLEFLIYFQGNSAPDKSGLPSDRFSAERTGGSVSTLTIQRTQQEDSAVYLCASSSRSLSNQPQHFGDGTRLSIL.

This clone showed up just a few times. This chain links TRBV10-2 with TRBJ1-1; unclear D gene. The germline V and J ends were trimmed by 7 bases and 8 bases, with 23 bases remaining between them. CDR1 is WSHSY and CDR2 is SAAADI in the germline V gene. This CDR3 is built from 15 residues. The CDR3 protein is CASIDGDNESSEAFF. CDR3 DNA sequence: TGCGCCAGCATAGACGGAGATAATGAATCGTCCGAAGCTTTCTTT.

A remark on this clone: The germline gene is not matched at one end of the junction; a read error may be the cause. This chain's CDR3 is CASSETGISYEQYF. CDR3 nucleotides: TGTGCCAGCAGCGAAACAGGGATCTCCTACGAGCAGTACTTC. The rearrangement links TRBV5-1 to TRBJ2-7; D perhaps matches TRBD1 (6 bases). This CDR3 contains 14 residues. Per the germline V gene, CDR1 is SGHRS and CDR2 is YFSETQ.

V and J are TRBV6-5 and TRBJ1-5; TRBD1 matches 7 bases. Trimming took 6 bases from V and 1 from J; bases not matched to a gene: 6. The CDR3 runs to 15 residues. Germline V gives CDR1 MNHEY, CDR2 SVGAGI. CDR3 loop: CASSSDRSSNQPQHF. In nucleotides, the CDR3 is TGTGCCAGCAGCTCGGACAGGTCAAGCAATCAGCCCCAGCATTTT.

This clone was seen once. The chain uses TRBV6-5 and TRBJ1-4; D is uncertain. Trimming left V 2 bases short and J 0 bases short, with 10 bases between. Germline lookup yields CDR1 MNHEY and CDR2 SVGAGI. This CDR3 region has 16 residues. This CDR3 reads CASSYLRGATNEKLFF. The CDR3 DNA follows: TGTGCCAGCAGTTACCTCCGCGGTGCAACTAATGAAAAACTGTTTTTT.

The CDR3 loop reads CAISWTGAYEQYF. CDR3 DNA: TGTGCCATCAGCTGGACAGGCGCCTACGAGCAGTACTTC. The rearrangement joins TRBV10-3 to TRBJ2-7; TRBD1 matches at 7 bases. Trimming removed 6 bases from V and 2 bases from J; junction bases left unmatched: 4. This CDR3 has 13 residues. Germline CDR1 ENHRY, CDR2 SYGVKD.

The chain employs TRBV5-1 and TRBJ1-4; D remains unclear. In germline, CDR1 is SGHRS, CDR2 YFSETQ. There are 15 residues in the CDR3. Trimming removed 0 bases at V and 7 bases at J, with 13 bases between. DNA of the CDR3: TGCGCCAGCAGCTTGGGTGCGGGGTCCGGTGAAAAACTGTTTTTT. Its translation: CASSLGAGSGEKLFF.

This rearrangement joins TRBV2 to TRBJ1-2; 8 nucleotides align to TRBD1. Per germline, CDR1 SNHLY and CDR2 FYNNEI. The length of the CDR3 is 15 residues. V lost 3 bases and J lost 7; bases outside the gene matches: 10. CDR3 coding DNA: TGTGCCAGCAGTGAGCTCGGACAGGGCATACGTGGCTACACCTTC. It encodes CASSELGQGIRGYTF.

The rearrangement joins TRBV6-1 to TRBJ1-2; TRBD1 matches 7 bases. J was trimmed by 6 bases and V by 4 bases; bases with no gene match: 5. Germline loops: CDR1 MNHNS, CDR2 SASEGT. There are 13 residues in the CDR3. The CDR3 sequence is CASSGRTGHGYTF. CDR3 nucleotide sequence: TGTGCCAGCAGTGGTAGGACAGGACATGGCTACACCTTC.

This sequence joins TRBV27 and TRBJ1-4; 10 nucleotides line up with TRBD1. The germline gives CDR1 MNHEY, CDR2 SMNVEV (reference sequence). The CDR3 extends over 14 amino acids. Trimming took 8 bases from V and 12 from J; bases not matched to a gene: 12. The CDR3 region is CASRPGTGDRELFF. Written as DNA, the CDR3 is TGTGCCAGCCGACCGGGGACAGGGGACAGGGAACTGTTTTTT.

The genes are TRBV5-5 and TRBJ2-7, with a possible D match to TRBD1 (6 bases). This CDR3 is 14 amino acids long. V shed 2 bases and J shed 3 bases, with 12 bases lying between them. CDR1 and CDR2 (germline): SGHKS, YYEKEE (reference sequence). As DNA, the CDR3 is TGTGCCAGCAGCTTCCGGGACACCGGCTACGAGCAGTACTTC. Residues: CASSFRDTGYEQYF.

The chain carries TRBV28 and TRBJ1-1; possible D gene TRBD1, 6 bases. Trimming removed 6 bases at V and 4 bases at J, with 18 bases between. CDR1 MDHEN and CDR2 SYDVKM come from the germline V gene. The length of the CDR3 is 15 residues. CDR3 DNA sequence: TGTGCCAGCAGCCTAGGGGGGACGGTCAGCACTGAAGCTTTCTTT. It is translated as CASSLGGTVSTEAFF.

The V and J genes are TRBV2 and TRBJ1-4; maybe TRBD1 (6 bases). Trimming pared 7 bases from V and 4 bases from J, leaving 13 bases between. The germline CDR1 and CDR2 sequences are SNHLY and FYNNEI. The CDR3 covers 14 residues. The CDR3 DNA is TGTGCCAGCATTAAGACAGGAGATAATGAAAAACTGTTTTTT. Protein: CASIKTGDNEKLFF. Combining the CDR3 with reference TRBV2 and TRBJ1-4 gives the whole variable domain EPEVTQTPSHQVTQMGQEVILRCVPISNHLYFYWYRQILGQKVEFLVSFYNNEISEKSEIFDDQFSVERPDGSNFTLKIRSTKLEDSAMYFCASIKTGDNEKLFFGSGTQLSVL.

CDR3 DNA: TGTGCCAGCAGCTCACAGGGGAGAGTGTCCTATAATTCACCCCTCCACTTT. Protein: CASSSQGRVSYNSPLHF. This rearrangement joins TRBV28 to TRBJ1-6; 7 positions agree with TRBD1. Germline assignment: CDR1 MDHEN and CDR2 SYDVKM. This CDR3 has 17 amino acids. The V gene end was trimmed by 6 bases and the J gene end by 1 base; junction bases not matched to a gene: 9.

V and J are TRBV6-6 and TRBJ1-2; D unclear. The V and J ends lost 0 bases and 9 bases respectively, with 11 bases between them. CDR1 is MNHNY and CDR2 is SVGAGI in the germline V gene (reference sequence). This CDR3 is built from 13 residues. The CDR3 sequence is CASSYSTAGRYTF. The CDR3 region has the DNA TGTGCCAGCAGTTACTCGACCGCAGGCCGCTACACCTTC.

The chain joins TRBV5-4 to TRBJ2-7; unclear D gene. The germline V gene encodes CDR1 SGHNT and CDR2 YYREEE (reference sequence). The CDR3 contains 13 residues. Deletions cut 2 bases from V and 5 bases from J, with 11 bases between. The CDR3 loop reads CASSFTGSHEQYF. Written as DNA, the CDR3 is TGTGCCAGCAGCTTTACTGGAAGCCACGAGCAGTACTTC.